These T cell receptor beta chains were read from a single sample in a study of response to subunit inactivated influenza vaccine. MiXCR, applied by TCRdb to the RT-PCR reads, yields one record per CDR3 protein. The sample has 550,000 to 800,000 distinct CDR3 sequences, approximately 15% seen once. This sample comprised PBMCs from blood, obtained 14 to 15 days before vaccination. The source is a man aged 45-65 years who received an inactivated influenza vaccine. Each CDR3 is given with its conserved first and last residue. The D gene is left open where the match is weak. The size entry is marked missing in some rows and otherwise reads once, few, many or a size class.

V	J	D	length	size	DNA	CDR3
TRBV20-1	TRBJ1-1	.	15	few	TGCAGTGCCTATCTCGGGGGGTTGAGTGGCACTGAAGCTTTCTTT	CSAYLGGLSGTEAFF
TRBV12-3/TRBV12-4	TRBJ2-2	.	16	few	TGTGCCAGCAGTTTATTTCCGGGGGCGGGAACCGGGGAGCTGTTTTTT	CASSLFPGAGTGELFF
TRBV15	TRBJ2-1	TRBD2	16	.	TGTGCCACCAGCAGAGATTGGGCGGGAGGGCCCAATGAGCAGTTCTTC	CATSRDWAGGPNEQFF
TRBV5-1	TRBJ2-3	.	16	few	TGCGCCAGCAGCCCTTCGGTGGGGATAGCCACAGATACGCAGTATTTT	CASSPSVGIATDTQYF
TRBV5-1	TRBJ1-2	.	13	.	TGCGCCAGCAGCGGGGACACTAACTATGGCTACACCTTC	CASSGDTNYGYTF
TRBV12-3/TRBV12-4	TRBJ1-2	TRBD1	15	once	TGTGCCAGCAGCTCCCCGGGGACAGGGACCTATGGCTACACCTTC	CASSSPGTGTYGYTF
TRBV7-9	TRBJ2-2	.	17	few	TGTGCCAGCAGCTTAGGAGTTGCAGGGTTGGCCACCGGGGAGCTGTTTTTT	CASSLGVAGLATGELFF
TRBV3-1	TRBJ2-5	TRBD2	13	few	TGTGCCAGCAAACTAGCGGTCCAAGAGACCCAGTACTTC	CASKLAVQETQYF
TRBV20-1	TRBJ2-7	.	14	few	TGCAGTGCTAGGGCCTCGAGGAGCTCCTACGAGCAGTACTTC	CSARASRSSYEQYF
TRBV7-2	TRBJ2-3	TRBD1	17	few	TGTGCCAGCAGCTTAGCGATGCACAGGGGGCGCGTAGATACGCAGTATTTT	CASSLAMHRGRVDTQYF
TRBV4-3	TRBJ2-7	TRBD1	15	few	TGCGCCAGCAGCCAGGGTCACAGGGGGCCTTACGAGCAGTACTTC	CASSQGHRGPYEQYF
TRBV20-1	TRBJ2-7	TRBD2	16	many	TGCAGTGCTAGAGACCGCCGACTAGCGTTGAACTACGAGCAGTACTTC	CSARDRRLALNYEQYF
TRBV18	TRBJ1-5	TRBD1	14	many	TGTGCCAGCTCACCAGGAGGGGGCGGTCAGCCCCAGCATTTT	CASSPGGGGQPQHF
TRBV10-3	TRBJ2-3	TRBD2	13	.	TGTGCCATCAAGCGGGAGGTTGTAGATACGCAGTATTTT	CAIKREVVDTQYF
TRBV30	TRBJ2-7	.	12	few	TGTGCCTGGAGTCCTCAGGGATACGAGCAGTACTTC	CAWSPQGYEQYF
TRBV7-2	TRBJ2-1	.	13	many	TGTGCCAGCAGCTTAGATCCGGGCCTAGGGCAGTTCTTC	CASSLDPGLGQFF
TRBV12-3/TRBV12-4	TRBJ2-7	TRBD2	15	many	TGTGCCAGCAGTTTGGGGGTTAGCGGGCAGAACGAGCAGTACTTC	CASSLGVSGQNEQYF
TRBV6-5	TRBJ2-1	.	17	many	TGTGCCAGCAGTTACTCACCCCTTTCGGGAGTATACAATGAGCAGTTCTTC	CASSYSPLSGVYNEQFF
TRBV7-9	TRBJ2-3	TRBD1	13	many	TGTGCCAGCAGCACAGGGGGCCCAGATACGCAGTATTTT	CASSTGGPDTQYF
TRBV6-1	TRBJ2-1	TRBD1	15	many	TGTGCCAGCGGGACGAGACAGGGGGACGGGAATGAGCAGTTCTTC	CASGTRQGDGNEQFF
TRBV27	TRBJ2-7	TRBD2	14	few	TGTGCCAGCAGTACGGGACTAGCGGGCGCTGAGCAGTACTTC	CASSTGLAGAEQYF
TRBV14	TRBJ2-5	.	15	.	TGTGCCAGCAGCCAAGGCGTCTGGGAACAAGAGACCCAGTACTTC	CASSQGVWEQETQYF
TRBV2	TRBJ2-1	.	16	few	TGTGCCAGCAGCGAAACTAGTCTCACCGTTTACAATGAGCAGTTCTTC	CASSETSLTVYNEQFF
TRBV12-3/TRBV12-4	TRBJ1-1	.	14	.	TGTGCCAGCACCTTACAGAACACCCACACTGAAGCTTTCTTT	CASTLQNTHTEAFF
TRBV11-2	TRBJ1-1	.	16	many	TGTGCCAGCAGCCGGTCATGGGGGACGGTAACTACTGAAGCTTTCTTT	CASSRSWGTVTTEAFF
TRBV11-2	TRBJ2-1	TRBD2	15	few	TGTGCCAGCTTATCCCTTATAGCGGGAGTGAATGAGCAGTTCTTC	CASLSLIAGVNEQFF
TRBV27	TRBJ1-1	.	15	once	TGTGCCAGCAGTTTACTGGACGGAATGAACACTGAAGCTTTCTTT	CASSLLDGMNTEAFF
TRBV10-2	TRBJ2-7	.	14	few	TGCGCCAGCAGTGAACAGGGAGGACTAGACGAGCAGTACTTC	CASSEQGGLDEQYF
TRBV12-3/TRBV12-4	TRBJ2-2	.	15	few	TGTGCCAGCAGAACGGACTACACCCCTGCGGGGGAGCTGTTTTTT	CASRTDYTPAGELFF
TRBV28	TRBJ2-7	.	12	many	TGTGCCAGCAGCTTATTATCCTACGAGCAGTACTTC	CASSLLSYEQYF
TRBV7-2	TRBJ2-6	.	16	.	TGTGCCAGCAGCTTAGCGCTGTGGTCTGGGGCCAACGTCCTGACTTTC	CASSLALWSGANVLTF
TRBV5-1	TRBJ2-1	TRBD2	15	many	TGTGCCAGCAGCTTGGGACTAGCGGGAGGTGGTGAGCAGTTCTTC	CASSLGLAGGGEQFF
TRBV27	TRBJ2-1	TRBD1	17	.	TGCACCAGCAGTCCACCGGACAGGGGCACCCCCTACAATGAGCAGTTCTTC	CTSSPPDRGTPYNEQFF
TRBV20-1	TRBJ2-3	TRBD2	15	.	TGCAGTGCTGAGTCTCCGGGACTAGAGACAGATACGCAGTATTTT	CSAESPGLETDTQYF
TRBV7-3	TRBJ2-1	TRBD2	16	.	TGTGCCAGCAGCCTTGCATATAGCGGGAGTAAGAATGAGCAGTTCTTC	CASSLAYSGSKNEQFF
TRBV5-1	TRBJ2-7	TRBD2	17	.	TGCGCCAGCAGCTTGGGCCCTAGCGGACTGAGCTCCTACGAGCAGTACTTC	CASSLGPSGLSSYEQYF
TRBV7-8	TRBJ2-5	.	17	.	TGTGCCAGCAGCTTAGATAGTTGGCTTTCGGGTGCGGAGACCCAGTACTTC	CASSLDSWLSGAETQYF
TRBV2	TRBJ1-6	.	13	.	TGTGCCAGCAACCAGGACGCCGGATCACCCCTCCACTTT	CASNQDAGSPLHF
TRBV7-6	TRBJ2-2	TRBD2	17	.	TGTGCCAGCAGCTTCGCTAGGACTAGCGGTAACACCGGGGAGCTGTTTTTT	CASSFARTSGNTGELFF